The sequence of this T cell receptor beta chain was determined in a study of blood T cell repertoires in COVID-19. As for the study in general: COVID-19 samples from acute and convalescent phases originated in the United States, Italy and Spain. PBMCs, B-cell-depleted T cells, or T cells provided the cDNA or gDNA that made up the material.

V trimming: 4 bases; J trimming: 5 bases; junction bases outside the gene matches: 10. In germline, CDR1 is LGHDT, CDR2 YNNKEL (reference sequence). CDR3 length equals 15 residues. As processed by the authors: Cell counts per sample came from amplifying reference gene primers. Sequencing used immunoSEQ multiplex PCR; TCRdb keeps in-frame clones, though not all of them. D and trimming come from the DNA, and the V and J calls and clone size come from that table. The sample includes 150,000 or so clones, over 70% of them seen just once. The sequencing sample was made of peripheral blood. The V and J genes are TRBV3-1 (or the pseudogene TRBV3-2) and TRBJ2-5, with 7 positions matching TRBD2. The clonotype was recovered from a man of 80 years or more with acute or convalescent COVID-19. The CDR3 nucleotides are TGTGCCAGCAGCCTTTGGACTAGTTCGGAGGAGACCCAGTACTTC. Protein sequence: CASSLWTSSEETQYF.